A selection of T cell receptor beta chains follows, all from one sample in a study of OX40 agonist ivuxolimab in advanced cancers. Assay used: immunoSEQ multiplex PCR; TCRdb lists only in-frame clones, some missing. The table has some 58,000 clones, 80% to 90% seen once. The sample here was CD4+ or CD8+ T cells sorted from blood, taken in a trial of the OX40 agonist ivuxolimab. These receptor sequences come from an adult with an advanced solid tumor such as melanoma, head and neck, liver or kidney cancer. The CDR3 runs from the conserved cysteine through the conserved F or W. D genes are given only for firm matches. Clone sizes are given selectively: once, few, many, or a class where the clone is expanded.

clone_size: .
v_call: TRBV19
j_call: TRBJ2-5
d_call: .
cdr3_nt: TGTGCCAGTAGTATAGCGTTCAGCGGACGCGAGACCCAGTACTTC
cdr3_aa: CASSIAFSGRETQYF

clone_size: .
v_call: TRBV7-2
j_call: TRBJ2-2
d_call: .
cdr3_nt: TGTGCCAGCAGCTGGCCGGTCGGGGAGCTGTTTTTT
cdr3_aa: CASSWPVGELFF

clone_size: .
v_call: TRBV27
j_call: TRBJ2-1
d_call: .
cdr3_nt: TGTGCCAGCAGTTTATTCGGCGGAACTCGGTACAATGAGCAGTTCTTC
cdr3_aa: CASSLFGGTRYNEQFF

clone_size: .
v_call: TRBV19
j_call: TRBJ2-2
d_call: .
cdr3_nt: TGTGCCAGTAGTTGGGGACCCCAGCCCACCGGGGAGCTGTTTTTT
cdr3_aa: CASSWGPQPTGELFF

clone_size: .
v_call: TRBV7-2
j_call: TRBJ2-3
d_call: .
cdr3_nt: TGTGCCAGCAGCTTAGTTCCGCGATCGGGCACAGATACGCAGTATTTT
cdr3_aa: CASSLVPRSGTDTQYF

clone_size: few
v_call: TRBV5-1
j_call: TRBJ1-1
d_call: TRBD1
cdr3_nt: TGCGCCAGCAGCCCACAGGGGGTCGGGACTGAAGCTTTCTTT
cdr3_aa: CASSPQGVGTEAFF

clone_size: .
v_call: TRBV9
j_call: TRBJ2-2
d_call: .
cdr3_nt: TGTGCCAGCAGCGGGCTTCCGAACACCGGGGAGCTGTTTTTT
cdr3_aa: CASSGLPNTGELFF

clone_size: .
v_call: TRBV7-2
j_call: TRBJ2-7
d_call: .
cdr3_nt: TGTGCCAGCAGCTTAGTGACAGCGGACGAGCAGTACTTC
cdr3_aa: CASSLVTADEQYF

clone_size: .
v_call: TRBV4-1
j_call: TRBJ2-4
d_call: .
cdr3_nt: TGCGCCAGCAGCCAAGATCTCAAGGAGGGTCCGGCCAAAAACATTCAGTACTTC
cdr3_aa: CASSQDLKEGPAKNIQYF

clone_size: once
v_call: TRBV28
j_call: TRBJ2-3
d_call: .
cdr3_nt: TGTGCCAGCAGTCCTCATAGGAGGGCAGATACGCAGTATTTT
cdr3_aa: CASSPHRRADTQYF

clone_size: .
v_call: TRBV6-1
j_call: TRBJ1-1
d_call: .
cdr3_nt: TGTGCCAGCGGGGGAAGGACTGAAGCTTTCTTT
cdr3_aa: CASGGRTEAFF

clone_size: .
v_call: TRBV6-4
j_call: TRBJ2-7
d_call: .
cdr3_nt: TGTGCCAGCAGTGACTCCGGGACTCGATACGAGCAGTACTTC
cdr3_aa: CASSDSGTRYEQYF

clone_size: .
v_call: TRBV13
j_call: TRBJ1-2
d_call: TRBD1
cdr3_nt: TGTGCCAGCAGGAGGACAGGAAAGACTACTGGCTATGGCTACACCTTC
cdr3_aa: CASRRTGKTTGYGYTF

clone_size: .
v_call: TRBV6-1
j_call: TRBJ2-2
d_call: .
cdr3_nt: TGTGCCAGCAGTCGTAAGGACACCGGGGAGCTGTTTTTT
cdr3_aa: CASSRKDTGELFF

clone_size: once
v_call: TRBV7-2
j_call: TRBJ2-7
d_call: .
cdr3_nt: TGTGCCAGCAGCTTAGCCGGGAGACATAACGAGCAGTACTTC
cdr3_aa: CASSLAGRHNEQYF

clone_size: .
v_call: TRBV7-6
j_call: TRBJ1-1
d_call: .
cdr3_nt: TGTGCCAGCAGCTTAGCGGGAGGCAGGGGGAACACTGAAGCTTTCTTT
cdr3_aa: CASSLAGGRGNTEAFF

clone_size: .
v_call: TRBV6-1
j_call: TRBJ2-7
d_call: TRBD1
cdr3_nt: TGTGCCAGCAGTGACGGGACAGGGGGCCGGGCCCTCTCCGAGCAGTACTTC
cdr3_aa: CASSDGTGGRALSEQYF

clone_size: .
v_call: TRBV10-3
j_call: TRBJ2-7
d_call: .
cdr3_nt: TGTGCCTCCGCCTCGACCTACGAGCAGTACTTC
cdr3_aa: CASASTYEQYF

clone_size: .
v_call: TRBV27
j_call: TRBJ1-6
d_call: TRBD1
cdr3_nt: TGTGCCAGCAGTTTCACAGGGGGCACTTCACCCCTCCACTTT
cdr3_aa: CASSFTGGTSPLHF

clone_size: .
v_call: TRBV30
j_call: TRBJ1-1
d_call: .
cdr3_nt: TGTGCCTGGAGTCGTGGGGGGGGGAAAGCTTTCTTT
cdr3_aa: CAWSRGGGKAFF

clone_size: once
v_call: TRBV9
j_call: TRBJ1-4
d_call: TRBD1
cdr3_nt: TGTGCCAGCAGCCCGGGGACAGGGGTTAATGAAAAACTGTTTTTT
cdr3_aa: CASSPGTGVNEKLFF

clone_size: .
v_call: TRBV5-6
j_call: TRBJ2-5
d_call: .
cdr3_nt: TGTGCCAGCAGTCTTAGACAGACAACTCAAGAGACCCAGTACTTC
cdr3_aa: CASSLRQTTQETQYF

clone_size: .
v_call: TRBV29-1
j_call: TRBJ2-4
d_call: TRBD2
cdr3_nt: TGCAGCGTTGCGGGAGGGCAAAGCTCCCTAGCCAAAAACATTCAGTACTTC
cdr3_aa: CSVAGGQSSLAKNIQYF

clone_size: .
v_call: TRBV30
j_call: TRBJ2-3
d_call: TRBD2
cdr3_nt: TGTGCCTGGAGTACACTAGCGGGAGTTGGGACAGATACGCAGTATTTT
cdr3_aa: CAWSTLAGVGTDTQYF

clone_size: once
v_call: TRBV6-4
j_call: TRBJ2-7
d_call: TRBD2
cdr3_nt: TGTGCCAGCAGTGTTCTAGCGGGTAGCTCCTACGAGCAGTACTTC
cdr3_aa: CASSVLAGSSYEQYF

clone_size: .
v_call: TRBV5-1
j_call: TRBJ2-1
d_call: TRBD2
cdr3_nt: TGCGCCAGCAGCTTGGGCGGGAGTAGTAATTACTACAATGAGCAGTTCTTC
cdr3_aa: CASSLGGSSNYYNEQFF

clone_size: .
v_call: TRBV9
j_call: TRBJ2-2
d_call: .
cdr3_nt: TGTGCCAGCAGCCCTCCAGTGAACACCGGGGAGCTGTTTTTT
cdr3_aa: CASSPPVNTGELFF

clone_size: .
v_call: TRBV7-3
j_call: TRBJ2-4
d_call: .
cdr3_nt: TGTGCCAGCAGCTTAGTGAGACTAGCCAAAAACATTCAGTACTTC
cdr3_aa: CASSLVRLAKNIQYF

clone_size: .
v_call: TRBV29-1
j_call: TRBJ2-2
d_call: .
cdr3_nt: TGCAGCGCCCTGACAGGGAACACCGGGGAGCTGTTTTTT
cdr3_aa: CSALTGNTGELFF

clone_size: .
v_call: TRBV4-1
j_call: TRBJ2-4
d_call: .
cdr3_nt: TGCGCCAGCAGCCAAGGTTACATTCAGTACTTC
cdr3_aa: CASSQGYIQYF

clone_size: .
v_call: TRBV6-4
j_call: TRBJ1-1
d_call: .
cdr3_nt: TGTGCCAGCAGTGAAGATATGAACACTGAAGCTTTCTTT
cdr3_aa: CASSEDMNTEAFF

clone_size: .
v_call: TRBV5-1
j_call: TRBJ2-7
d_call: .
cdr3_nt: TGCGCCAGCAGCTTGCCGGGGTACGAGCAGTACTTC
cdr3_aa: CASSLPGYEQYF

clone_size: .
v_call: TRBV7-3
j_call: TRBJ2-3
d_call: TRBD2
cdr3_nt: TGTGCCAGCTCTGGGGCAACGGGAGGCGGCCCCAATACGCAGTATTTT
cdr3_aa: CASSGATGGGPNTQYF

clone_size: .
v_call: TRBV28
j_call: TRBJ2-7
d_call: .
cdr3_nt: TGTGCCAGCAGACTATCGCTTAACTCCTACGAGCAGTACTTC
cdr3_aa: CASRLSLNSYEQYF

clone_size: .
v_call: TRBV4-1
j_call: TRBJ2-3
d_call: TRBD2
cdr3_nt: TGCGCCAGCAGCCAGACTGGTCTAGCGGTCAGGAAGTATTTT
cdr3_aa: CASSQTGLAVRKYF

clone_size: .
v_call: TRBV4-2
j_call: TRBJ2-1
d_call: .
cdr3_nt: TGTGCCAGCAGCCAAGATCTAAGCGGGTCCTACAATGAGCAGTTCTTC
cdr3_aa: CASSQDLSGSYNEQFF

clone_size: .
v_call: TRBV5-1
j_call: TRBJ2-5
d_call: .
cdr3_nt: TGCGCCAGCAGCTTTTACTCCCAAGTCCAAGAGACCCAGTACTTC
cdr3_aa: CASSFYSQVQETQYF

clone_size: .
v_call: TRBV19
j_call: TRBJ2-1
d_call: .
cdr3_nt: TGTGCCAGTACCTATAGTACGGGCACACCCTACAATGAGCAGTTCTTC
cdr3_aa: CASTYSTGTPYNEQFF

clone_size: .
v_call: TRBV18
j_call: TRBJ2-5
d_call: TRBD2
cdr3_nt: TGTGCCAGCTCACCAGTTCGACTAGCGGGAGGCCAAGAGACCCAGTACTTC
cdr3_aa: CASSPVRLAGGQETQYF

clone_size: .
v_call: TRBV6-5
j_call: TRBJ1-2
d_call: .
cdr3_nt: TGTGCCAGCAGTCCCTGGGGGTCTAACTATGGCTACACCTTC
cdr3_aa: CASSPWGSNYGYTF